This T cell receptor (beta chain) is from a study of T-cell reconstitution after alpha-beta-depleted transplantation in children. During its preparation, the TCRbeta library received unique molecular identifiers. TCRdb reprocessed the PCR reads with MiXCR, giving one entry per CDR3 protein. Among roughly 500,000 distinct CDR3 sequences, around 12% were seen once, and the ten largest hold around 6%. This CDR3 comprises 16 residues. The V and J ends lost 5 bases and 4 bases respectively, with 23 bases between them. CDR1 is DFQATT and CDR2 is SNEGSKA in the germline V gene (reference sequence). The sequenced sample was PBMCs from the stem cell graft donor, obtained from the stem cell graft. This receptor was taken from a human donor who donated a stem cell graft to a child with combined immunodeficiency. The V call is TRBV20-1, the J call TRBJ2-5; perhaps TRBD1 as D (7 bases). The CDR3 here is CSAPRDQTGRPETQYF. The CDR3 nucleotides read TGCAGTGCTCCTAGAGATCAGACAGGGAGGCCAGAGACCCAGTACTTC.